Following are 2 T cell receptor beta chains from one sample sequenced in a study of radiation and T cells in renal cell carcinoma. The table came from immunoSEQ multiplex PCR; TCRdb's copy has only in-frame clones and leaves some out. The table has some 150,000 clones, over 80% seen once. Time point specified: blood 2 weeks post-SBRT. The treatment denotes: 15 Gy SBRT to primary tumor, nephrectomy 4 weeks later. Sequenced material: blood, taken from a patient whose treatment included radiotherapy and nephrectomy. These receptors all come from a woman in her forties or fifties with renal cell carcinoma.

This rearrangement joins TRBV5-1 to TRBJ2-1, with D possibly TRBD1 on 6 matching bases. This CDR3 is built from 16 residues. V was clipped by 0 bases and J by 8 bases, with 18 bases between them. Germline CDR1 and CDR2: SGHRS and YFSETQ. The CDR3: CASSLGQAGKFDEQFF. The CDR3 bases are TGCGCCAGCAGCTTGGGACAGGCCGGAAAATTCGATGAGCAGTTCTTC.

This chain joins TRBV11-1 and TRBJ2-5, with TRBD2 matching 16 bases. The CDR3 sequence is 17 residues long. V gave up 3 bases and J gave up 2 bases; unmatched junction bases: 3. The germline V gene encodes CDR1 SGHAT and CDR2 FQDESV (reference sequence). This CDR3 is CASSLGLAGGDQETQYF. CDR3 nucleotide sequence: TGTGCCAGCAGCTTGGGACTAGCGGGGGGGGATCAAGAGACCCAGTACTTC.